Listed here are 15 T cell receptor beta chains from one sample, sequenced in a study of memory CD4+ T cells and cytomegalovirus serostatus. Single viable CD3+CD4+CD8-CD45RO+ cells were sorted as the memory CD4+ T cells. Clones were read by immunoSEQ multiplex PCR, and TCRdb kept only the in-frame ones, dropping some. This table holds over 35,000 clones, just under 80% found once. Material for sequencing was memory CD4+ T cells from blood. These receptor sequences come from an adult in good health and CMV-seronegative.

A remark on this clone: This CDR3 is also generated by other DNA sequences in the sample. This chain links TRBV7-6 with TRBJ1-2; a possible D gene is TRBD1 (6 bases). Trimming took 4 bases from V and 2 from J, leaving 8 bases between them. The CDR3 length is 13 residues. In germline, CDR1 is SGHVS, CDR2 FNYEAQ. CDR3 protein: CASSSGQNYGYTF. The CDR3 DNA is TGTGCCAGCAGCTCCGGACAGAACTATGGCTACACCTTC.

V usage is TRBV19 and J usage is TRBJ2-7; possibly TRBD2 for D (6 bases). CDR3 size: 15 residues. Germline values: CDR1 LNHDA, CDR2 SQIVND (reference sequence). V lost 3 bases to trimming and J lost 3 bases, with 15 bases between them. The CDR3 loop reads CASSMSAGRDYEQYF. In nucleotides, the CDR3 is TGTGCCAGTAGTATGAGCGCGGGACGGGACTACGAGCAGTACTTC.

This sequence joins TRBV29-1 and TRBJ1-5; D not certain. The V and J ends lost 6 bases and 0 bases respectively, with 12 bases between them. The germline V gene encodes CDR1 SQVTM and CDR2 ANQGSEA. The CDR3 is made up of 14 amino acids. This CDR3 reads CSVVLGNSNQPQHF. The CDR3, as DNA: TGCAGCGTCGTTCTGGGGAATAGCAATCAGCCCCAGCATTTT. The full variable domain, rest sourced from reference TRBV29-1 and TRBJ1-5, is SAVISQKPSRDICQRGTSLTIQCQVDSQVTMMFWYRQQPGQSLTLIATANQGSEATYESGFVIDKFPISRPNLTFSTLTVSNMSPEDSSIYLCSVVLGNSNQPQHFGDGTRLSIL.

This clone was observed a single time. The V gene is TRBV5-6, the J gene TRBJ1-1; 8 bases agree with TRBD1. Germline V CDR1 and CDR2: SGHDT, YYEEEE. The CDR3 runs 15 residues. V lost 0 bases to trimming and J lost 3 bases; unmatched junction nucleotides: 4. CDR3 bases: TGTGCCAGCAGCTTGGCAGGGGGCGTAGACACTGAAGCTTTCTTT. The encoded protein is CASSLAGGVDTEAFF.

The genes are TRBV4-1 and TRBJ1-1; no reliable D call. The V gene's germline CDR1 is MGHRA and CDR2 YSYEKL. Trimming removed 4 bases from V and 1 base from J, with 22 bases in between. This CDR3 spans 18 amino acids. The CDR3 here is CASSPIRGGRTENTEAFF. CDR3 nucleotides: TGCGCCAGCAGCCCAATCCGCGGAGGACGGACGGAGAACACTGAAGCTTTCTTT.

This clone was observed once. The CDR3 sequence is CASSQDPRVGRSSYEQYF. In DNA form, the CDR3 reads TGTGCCAGCAGCCAAGATCCTCGGGTGGGCCGAAGCTCCTACGAGCAGTACTTC. J is TRBJ2-7 and V is TRBV14, with no clear D. With 0 bases removed from V and 0 bases from J, the gap between germline ends came to 18 bases. CDR3 length: 18 residues. CDR1 and CDR2 from the germline V gene are SGHDN and FVKESK. The full variable domain, with the rest looked up from reference TRBV14 and TRBJ2-7, is EAGVTQFPSHSVIEKGQTVTLRCDPISGHDNLYWYRRVMGKEIKFLLHFVKESKQDESGMPNNRFLAERTGGTYSTLKVQPAELEDSGVYFCASSQDPRVGRSSYEQYFGPGTRLTVT.

V and J are TRBV7-2 and TRBJ2-3; maybe TRBD2 (6 bases). V was pared by 1 base and J by 4 bases, with 15 bases between. Germline lookup yields CDR1 SGHTA and CDR2 FQGNSA. The CDR3 spans 16 residues. CDR3 in DNA: TGTGCCAGCAGCTTAGATGGGACTTCTAGGTCAGATACGCAGTATTTT. This gives the protein CASSLDGTSRSDTQYF.

Only a few counts were recorded for this clone. The V gene is TRBV29-1, the J gene TRBJ1-1, with D perhaps TRBD1 (6 bases). CDR1 and CDR2 (germline): SQVTM, ANQGSEA. This CDR3 has 12 amino acids. The V gene lost 5 bases and the J gene lost 6 bases, with 13 bases spanning the gap. In DNA form, the CDR3 reads TGCAGCGTTTCTAATACAGGGCCTGAAGCTTTCTTT. It translates to CSVSNTGPEAFF.

This clone was seen a single time. The chain combines TRBV28 with TRBJ1-1; D is unresolved. The germline V gene has CDR1 MDHEN and CDR2 SYDVKM. The V end lost 3 bases, the J end lost 0 bases, and 11 bases lay between the germline ends. The length of the CDR3 is 15 residues. CDR3 nucleotides: TGTGCCAGCAGTTTTGGCAGGTACCTGAACACTGAAGCTTTCTTT. Its protein product is CASSFGRYLNTEAFF.

The J gene is TRBJ1-5, the V gene TRBV4-2; the D is unclear. Trimming stripped 1 base from V and 1 base from J, with 11 bases between. Germline V lookup: CDR1 LGHNA, CDR2 YNFKEQ. There are 16 residues in the CDR3. CDR3 loop: CASSQGAFQSNQPQHF. DNA for the CDR3: TGTGCCAGCAGCCAAGGGGCCTTTCAGAGCAATCAGCCCCAGCATTTT.

The chain couples TRBV18 to TRBJ2-2, with D uncertain. Germline CDR1 is KGHSH and CDR2 is LQKENI. The CDR3 length is 14 residues. V lost 5 bases, J lost 2 bases, and 9 bases lay in between. Written as DNA, the CDR3 is TGTGCCAGCTCAGTGGCAACTAACACCGGGGAGCTGTTTTTT. This translates into CASSVATNTGELFF. The full variable domain, with the rest looked up from reference TRBV18 and TRBJ2-2, is NAGVMQNPRHLVRRRGQEARLRCSPMKGHSHVYWYRQLPEEGLKFMVYLQKENIIDESGMPKERFSAEFPKEGPSILRIQQVVRGDSAAYFCASSVATNTGELFFGEGSRLTVL.

This chain connects TRBV4-3 to TRBJ2-7, with 9 nucleotides matching TRBD1. V was pared by 0 bases and J by 2 bases, with 2 bases of the junction left unmatched. Germline V CDR1 and CDR2: LGHNA, YSLEER. The CDR3 is made up of 15 amino acids. The CDR3 loop is CASSQDYRGPYEQYF. Here the CDR3 DNA reads TGCGCCAGCAGCCAAGATTACAGGGGGCCCTACGAGCAGTACTTC.

This chain joins TRBV9 and TRBJ2-5; 7 bases are a match to TRBD1. V was clipped by 0 bases and J by 5 bases; unmatched bases: 7. This CDR3 is 15 amino acids long. The germline CDR1 and CDR2 sequences are SGDLS and YYNGEE. The CDR3 nucleotides are TGTGCCAGCAGCGTAGTAGGGGGCCAAGGGGAGACCCAGTACTTC. As protein: CASSVVGGQGETQYF.

The V and J genes are TRBV29-1 and TRBJ1-1, with TRBD1 matching 7 bases. V lost 7 bases and J lost 4; bases outside the gene matches: 12. Germline loops: CDR1 SQVTM, CDR2 ANQGSEA. This CDR3 contains 14 residues. DNA of the CDR3: TGCAGCGCAGTTGCCGGGACAGCGGGCACTGAAGCTTTCTTT. Amino acid sequence: CSAVAGTAGTEAFF.

The V and J genes are TRBV5-4 and TRBJ1-4, with a weak D call TRBD1 (5 bases). The CDR3 is 15 residues long. Per the germline V gene, CDR1 is SGHNT and CDR2 is YYREEE (reference sequence). Trimming cost V 0 bases and J 3 bases, with 9 bases left between them. The CDR3 DNA follows: TGTGCCAGCAGCTTGGGGCCAGGGCCTAATGAAAAACTGTTTTTT. This sequence encodes CASSLGPGPNEKLFF.